The 12 T cell receptor beta chains listed next were all sequenced from one sample in a study of blood T cell repertoires in COVID-19. The data were produced by immunoSEQ multiplex PCR, yet TCRdb's version contains in-frame clones alone and is incomplete. The table lists some 75,000 clones, 70% to 90% of them singletons. Sequencing used peripheral blood. These receptors were taken from a man aged 65-85 years with active or convalescent COVID-19.

The chain couples TRBV18 to TRBJ2-2; perhaps TRBD2 as D (5 bases). The CDR3 consists of 16 residues. CDR1 and CDR2 from the germline V gene are KGHSH and LQKENI. The V end lost 6 bases, the J end lost 4 bases, and 18 bases lay between the germline ends. DNA for the CDR3: TGTGCCAGCTCCCCGCTGCGGGCCCCGGGCACCGGGGAGCTGTTTTTT. It translates to CASSPLRAPGTGELFF.

This chain links TRBV6-5 with TRBJ1-1; 8 bases are a match to TRBD1. With V trimmed by 7 bases and J by 3 bases, 7 bases remained unmatched. Germline V CDR1 and CDR2: MNHEY, SVGAGI. CDR3 length equals 14 residues. The CDR3 DNA follows: TGTGCCAGCAAGATCGACAGGGGCCACACTGAAGCTTTCTTT. The encoded protein is CASKIDRGHTEAFF.

Written as DNA, the CDR3 is TGTGCCAGTACCTCGTCTGAGAGAGGTGGCTATGGCTACACCTTC. The encoded protein is CASTSSERGGYGYTF. The rearrangement links TRBV19 to TRBJ1-2; D gene unclear. V gave up 7 bases and J gave up 4 bases, with 19 bases separating them. Germline CDR1 reads LNHDA; CDR2 reads SQIVND (reference sequence). The length of the CDR3 is 15 residues.

The chain uses TRBV6-5 and TRBJ2-7; 7 nucleotides line up with TRBD1. The CDR3 extends over 15 amino acids. V trimming: 2 bases; J trimming: 4 bases; junction bases outside the gene matches: 8. Germline CDR1 MNHEY, CDR2 SVGAGI. DNA for the CDR3: TGTGCCAGCAGTTACCTAGGGGGCGCGGTGTACGAGCAGTACTTC. Protein product: CASSYLGGAVYEQYF.

This chain uses TRBV5-1 with TRBJ2-7; D perhaps matches TRBD1 (6 bases). Germline V gives CDR1 SGHRS, CDR2 YFSETQ. This CDR3 has 13 residues. V was cut by 5 bases and J by 0 bases, with 9 bases left in between. This CDR3 is CASRQGLSYEQYF. For the CDR3, the DNA is TGCGCCAGCAGACAGGGCCTCTCCTACGAGCAGTACTTC.

The V call is TRBV12-3 or TRBV12-4, the J call TRBJ1-1; D gene uncertain. With 1 base removed from V and 1 base from J, the gap between germline ends came to 4 bases. The CDR3 is 13 residues long. The CDR3 coding sequence is TGTGCCAGCAGTTTAGGGCAGAACACTGAAGCTTTCTTT. It translates to CASSLGQNTEAFF.

V usage is TRBV30 and J usage is TRBJ2-7; D is perhaps TRBD1 (5 bases). Looked up from germline, CDR1 is GTSNPN and CDR2 is SVGIG (reference sequence). Trimming removed 1 base from V and 2 bases from J, with 9 bases in between. The CDR3 loop spans 13 amino acids. In DNA form, the CDR3 reads TGTGCCTGGAGTGACAGGACAACCTACGAGCAGTACTTC. Its protein product is CAWSDRTTYEQYF.

V is TRBV6-5 and J is TRBJ2-1; 14 bases map to TRBD2. V lost 9 bases and J lost 6; bases outside the gene matches: 4. CDR3 length equals 14 residues. Germline loops: CDR1 MNHEY, CDR2 SVGAGI. The CDR3 spells CASTGLAGVNEQFF. Written as DNA, the CDR3 is TGTGCCAGTACGGGACTAGCGGGAGTCAATGAGCAGTTCTTC.

The chain carries TRBV6-4 and TRBJ2-5; 7 bases align to TRBD1. This CDR3 is built from 15 residues. The germline V gene encodes CDR1 MRHNA and CDR2 SNTAGT. J gave up 1 base and V 6 bases, and 8 bases lay outside the gene matches. The CDR3 coding sequence is TGTGCCAGCAGCCCCAGACAGGGCGTCCAAGAGACCCAGTACTTC. Amino acids: CASSPRQGVQETQYF.

The chain has TRBV11-2 and TRBJ1-6, with TRBD1 identical over 9 bases. This CDR3 has 18 residues. Germline V lookup: CDR1 SGHAT, CDR2 FQNNGV. The trim removed 3 bases at V and 1 base at J, leaving 7 bases unmatched. The CDR3 sequence: CASSLTGGFGSYNSPLHF. As DNA, the CDR3 is TGTGCCAGCAGCTTGACAGGGGGTTTTGGGTCCTATAATTCACCCCTCCACTTT. The full variable domain, completed using reference TRBV11-2 and TRBJ1-6, is EAGVAQSPRYKIIEKRQSVAFWCNPISGHATLYWYQQILGQGPKLLIQFQNNGVVDDSQLPKDRFSAERLKGVDSTLKIQPAKLEDSAVYLCASSLTGGFGSYNSPLHFGNGTRLTVT.

The rearrangement links TRBV27 to TRBJ2-2, with D perhaps TRBD1 (6 bases). Germline V gene sequence: CDR1 MNHEY, CDR2 SMNVEV (reference sequence). The length of the CDR3 is 20 residues. V was cut by 2 bases and J by 4 bases, with 26 bases left in between. CDR3 region: CASSLPEKPPLGQSTGELFF. DNA for the CDR3: TGTGCCAGCAGTTTACCAGAAAAGCCCCCCCTGGGACAAAGCACCGGGGAGCTGTTTTTT.

This clone was seen once. The V and J genes are TRBV4-1 and TRBJ2-1; D unclear. V was clipped by 3 bases and J by 0 bases, with 15 bases between them. The CDR3 consists of 17 residues. CDR1 MGHRA and CDR2 YSYEKL come from the germline V gene. The CDR3 sequence is CASSQGFGGSSYNEQFF. The CDR3 DNA follows: TGCGCCAGCAGCCAGGGTTTTGGCGGTAGCTCCTACAATGAGCAGTTCTTC.